The 14 T cell receptor beta chains below were found in one sample sequenced in a study of blood T cell repertoires in COVID-19. Data came from immunoSEQ multiplex PCR; TCRdb stores just in-frame clones and leaves some out. The sample carries under 200,000 clones, roughly four fifths recorded once. The sequenced material came from peripheral blood. These receptors were collected from a human donor in a cohort sampled during active COVID-19.

This clone has a handful of counts. V is TRBV7-3 and J is TRBJ2-1, with D perhaps TRBD1 (6 bases). Per the germline V gene, CDR1 is SGHTA and CDR2 is FQGTGA. The V gene lost 2 bases and the J gene lost 5 bases, with 10 bases spanning the gap. There are 14 residues in the CDR3. CDR3 sequence: CASSLVGADNEQFF. CDR3 coding DNA: TGTGCCAGCAGCTTAGTGGGGGCAGACAATGAGCAGTTCTTC.

J is TRBJ2-7 and V is TRBV11-2; TRBD2 agrees at 7 bases. CDR1 and CDR2 from the germline V gene are SGHAT and FQNNGV. The CDR3 is made up of 17 amino acids. The V segment lost 1 base and the J segment 2 bases; nucleotides outside the gene matches: 11. This CDR3 reads CASSLVGLADTAYEQYF. Written as DNA, the CDR3 is TGTGCCAGCAGCTTAGTGGGGCTAGCGGATACCGCCTACGAGCAGTACTTC.

V usage is TRBV7-6 and J usage is TRBJ1-2; weak D call: TRBD1 (5 bases). The CDR3 spans 17 residues. The V gene lost 4 bases and the J gene lost 0 bases, with 18 bases spanning the gap. CDR1 is SGHVS, CDR2 FNYEAQ, per germline. The CDR3 loop is CASSSSGTAGANYGYTF. The CDR3, as DNA: TGTGCCAGCAGCTCCTCCGGGACTGCTGGCGCTAACTATGGCTACACCTTC.

The chain is built from TRBV4-2 and TRBJ2-7; 10 bases map to TRBD1. CDR1 LGHNA and CDR2 YNFKEQ come from the germline V gene. This CDR3 has 14 residues. V shed 3 bases, J shed 6 bases, and the junction held 5 bases outside the gene matches. The CDR3 protein is CASSQGGQGGEQYF. For the CDR3, the DNA is TGTGCCAGCAGCCAGGGTGGACAGGGGGGCGAGCAGTACTTC.

The V call is TRBV11-3, the J call TRBJ1-2, with 8 nucleotides matching TRBD1. CDR3 length: 15 amino acids. With 5 bases clipped from V and 4 bases from J, the junction kept 9 bases outside the gene matches. The germline CDR1 and CDR2 sequences are SGHNT and YENEEA. The DNA for the CDR3 is TGTGCCAGCAGCCCTTCCGGACAGGGATGCTATGGCTACACCTTC. It codes for CASSPSGQGCYGYTF.

The J gene is TRBJ2-5, the V gene TRBV27; TRBD2 matches 10 bases. The CDR3 has 18 amino acids. CDR1 and CDR2 from the germline V gene are MNHEY and SMNVEV (reference sequence). With V trimmed by 2 bases and J by 5 bases, 14 bases remained unmatched. CDR3 DNA: TGTGCCAGCAGTTTAACTCGGCTAGCGGGGGCCAGTTGGGAGACCCAGTACTTC. This encodes CASSLTRLAGASWETQYF.

The rearrangement links TRBV5-4 to TRBJ1-2, with a possible D match to TRBD1 (5 bases). The CDR3 extends over 16 amino acids. The V and J ends lost 0 bases and 1 base respectively, with 13 bases between them. Germline CDR1 and CDR2: SGHNT and YYREEE (reference sequence). CDR3 region: CASSLGQSSINYGYTF. DNA for the CDR3: TGTGCCAGCAGCTTGGGACAGTCCTCGATTAACTATGGCTACACCTTC.

The chain is built from TRBV7-2 and TRBJ2-1; 8 bases line up with TRBD2. Germline V CDR1 and CDR2: SGHTA, FQGNSA. This CDR3 contains 18 residues. After removal of 3 bases from V and 0 bases from J, the junction contained 10 bases not matched to a gene. The CDR3: CASSFRTTSASSYNEQFF. The CDR3 DNA is TGTGCCAGCAGCTTCCGGACGACTAGCGCTAGCTCCTACAATGAGCAGTTCTTC.

The chain joins TRBV4-1 to TRBJ2-7; D remains ambiguous. The CDR3 runs to 14 residues. Trimming took 0 bases from V and 3 from J, leaving 9 bases between them. Germline CDR1 MGHRA, CDR2 YSYEKL. The CDR3 DNA reads TGCGCCAGCAGCCAAGAGAGTCCAATCTACGAGCAGTACTTC. It codes for CASSQESPIYEQYF.

The chain is built from TRBV19 and TRBJ1-2, with 10 bases matching TRBD1. Germline V lookup: CDR1 LNHDA, CDR2 SQIVND (reference sequence). This CDR3 has 14 amino acids. V lost 7 bases to trimming and J lost 3 bases; unmatched junction nucleotides: 5. The chain's CDR3 is CASMRDRGDYGYTF. The CDR3, as DNA: TGTGCCAGTATGCGGGACAGGGGAGACTATGGCTACACCTTC. The whole variable domain, remainder taken from reference TRBV19 and TRBJ1-2, is DGGITQSPKYLFRKEGQNVTLSCEQNLNHDAMYWYRQDPGQGLRLIYYSQIVNDFQKGDIAEGYSVSREKKESFPLTVTSAQKNPTAFYLCASMRDRGDYGYTFGSGTRLTVV.

The chain couples TRBV5-6 to TRBJ2-7; TRBD1 might be the D (5 bases). The CDR3 is 13 residues long. V was clipped by 4 bases and J by 5 bases, with 13 bases between them. Per germline, CDR1 SGHDT and CDR2 YYEEEE. DNA of the CDR3: TGTGCCAGCAGCCCTACCTTCAGGGACGAGCAGTACTTC. Encoded protein: CASSPTFRDEQYF.

V is TRBV19 and J is TRBJ1-3; D gene ambiguous. Germline assignment: CDR1 LNHDA and CDR2 SQIVND (reference sequence). CDR3 size: 16 residues. V was clipped by 1 base and J by 0 bases, with 10 bases between them. The CDR3 loop is CASSIGSHSSGNTIYF. CDR3 sequence (DNA): TGTGCCAGTAGTATAGGTAGTCACAGCTCTGGAAACACCATATATTTT.

The rearrangement links TRBV24-1 to TRBJ1-5; possible D gene TRBD1, 5 bases. The CDR3 loop spans 13 amino acids. V lost 10 bases and J lost 6, with 15 bases in between. Germline CDR1 reads KGHDR; CDR2 reads SFDVKD. CDR3 loop: CATGVGNGQPQHF. CDR3 sequence (DNA): TGTGCCACAGGGGTTGGAAATGGTCAGCCCCAGCATTTT.

The chain links TRBV6-6 to TRBJ1-5; D is possibly TRBD1 (6 bases). The CDR3 loop spans 16 amino acids. Trimming removed 6 bases from V and 0 bases from J, with 15 bases in between. Germline-derived CDR1 and CDR2 are MNHNY and SVGAGI (reference sequence). CDR3 sequence (DNA): TGTGCCAGCAGCGATTCCGGGACATATAGCAATCAGCCCCAGCATTTT. Its translation: CASSDSGTYSNQPQHF.